This entry features one T cell receptor beta chain sequence. Its specificity is unknown. The data were obtained in a study of cytomegalovirus exposure and HLA in healthy donors. The CDR3 runs 15 residues. Germline-derived CDR1 and CDR2 are SGHTS and YDEGEE. Trimming at V came to 1 base and at J to 5 bases, leaving 3 bases not matched to a gene. PCR primers comprised 60 Vbeta and 13 Jbeta primers. Repertoires were generated with immunoSEQ multiplex PCR, while TCRdb's copy carries only in-frame clones and drops some. The sample includes some 160,000 clones, 70% to 90% of them seen just once. General study findings and limits: Sequencing had likely introduced a cluster of highly shared sequence variants as an artifact.

Sequenced material: PBMCs. This TCR was sampled from a young man in good health and CMV-seropositive. The chain links TRBV5-8 to TRBJ2-2; 9 bases line up with TRBD1. CDR3 sequence: CASSLWDRATGELFF. In DNA form, the CDR3 reads TGTGCCAGCAGCTTGTGGGACAGGGCAACCGGGGAGCTGTTTTTT.